The T cell receptor beta chain described here comes from a study of T cell responses to AZD1222 COVID-19 vaccine. Concerning this clone: Its matching antigen is unknown.

Study-wide results and limits: Reports indicate that nearly half of spike-specific TCRs are directed at unmutated variant regions. Recipients of two AZD1222 doses showed rising Spike-specific TCR breadth and depth. Without day 14 samples, only post-peak T cell repertoires were studied.

CDR1 is MDHEN, CDR2 SYDVKM, per germline. The CDR3 spans 14 residues. V dropped 6 bases and J dropped 3; count of bases not matched to a gene: 7. The data were produced by immunoSEQ multiplex PCR, yet TCRdb's version contains in-frame clones alone and is incomplete. The data show some 140,000 clones, about 92% seen once. The sample here was peripheral blood, taken on day 0 of AZD1222 vaccination. The chain carries TRBV28 and TRBJ2-7; TRBD2 matches at 8 bases. This TCR was sampled from an adult in good health. CDR3 nucleotide sequence: TGTGCCAGCAGGACACTAGCGGAGGGCTACGAGCAGTACTTC. This gives the protein CASRTLAEGYEQYF.